These 20 T cell receptor beta chains were all obtained from the same sample, sequenced in a study of cytomegalovirus exposure and HLA in healthy donors. 60 Vbeta and 13 Jbeta primers were used in PCR. Profiled with immunoSEQ multiplex PCR; TCRdb holds only in-frame clones, not every one. The table includes about 130,000 clones, roughly 88% detected once. Sequencing was performed on PBMCs. Receptors were obtained from a man between 45 and 60 years old in good health and CMV-seronegative.

The genes are TRBV5-1 and TRBJ1-5; 8 bases match TRBD1. The germline V gene encodes CDR1 SGHRS and CDR2 YFSETQ. The CDR3 length is 16 residues. J was trimmed by 0 bases and V by 3 bases; bases with no gene match: 5. The chain's CDR3 is CASSSGQGGSNQPQHF. CDR3 nucleotides: TGCGCCAGCAGCTCTGGACAGGGAGGTAGCAATCAGCCCCAGCATTTT.

Only a few counts were recorded for this clone. This sequence joins TRBV5-6 and TRBJ2-1, with D possibly being TRBD1 (6 bases). The CDR3 loop spans 13 amino acids. Between the trimmed V and J ends, which lost 7 bases and 6 bases, there was a span of 14 bases. Germline assignment: CDR1 SGHDT and CDR2 YYEEEE. CDR3 loop: CASLGQTANEQFF. The CDR3 DNA is TGTGCCAGCCTGGGACAAACAGCCAATGAGCAGTTCTTC.

This chain uses TRBV10-2 with TRBJ1-1, with no clear D. The V and J ends lost 6 bases and 5 bases respectively, with 7 bases between them. The V gene's germline CDR1 is WSHSY and CDR2 SAAADI. CDR3 length: 11 residues. This CDR3 reads CASRRGTEAFF. CDR3 nucleotide sequence: TGCGCCAGCAGAAGAGGAACTGAAGCTTTCTTT.

J is TRBJ2-7 and V is TRBV13; 9 bases line up with TRBD2. Germline CDR1 and CDR2: PRHDT and FYEKMQ (reference sequence). The J segment lost 3 bases and the V segment lost 1 base, leaving 7 bases of the junction unmatched. This CDR3 has 16 residues. CDR3 coding DNA: TGTGCCAGCAGCTTAGCATTAGGGCGGGGGGGCTACGAGCAGTACTTC. It codes for CASSLALGRGGYEQYF.

There are a few counts of this clone. The V and J genes are TRBV7-2 and TRBJ1-5, with a possible D match to TRBD1 (5 bases). Germline V gene sequence: CDR1 SGHTA, CDR2 FQGNSA. V was clipped by 6 bases and J by 2 bases, with 14 bases between them. This CDR3 has 15 residues. This CDR3 is CASSQGTVGNQPQHF. In nucleotides, the CDR3 is TGTGCCAGCAGTCAGGGCACTGTAGGCAATCAGCCCCAGCATTTT.

The genes are TRBV5-4 and TRBJ2-1; D is unresolved. Trimming cost V 4 bases and J 7 bases, with 18 bases left between them. Germline values: CDR1 SGHNT, CDR2 YYREEE (reference sequence). The CDR3 contains 15 residues. In DNA form, the CDR3 reads TGTGCCAGCAGCCCAGAGGTTAGCTCTGGGAATGAGCAGTTCTTC. This encodes CASSPEVSSGNEQFF.

The CDR3 nucleotides are TGCGCCAGCAGCCAAGCCGGGACAGGGGAGAGTTCGGGAGGTTCACCCCTCCACTTT. Amino acids: CASSQAGTGESSGGSPLHF. The V and J genes are TRBV4-3 and TRBJ1-6; 10 nucleotides line up with TRBD1. The length of the CDR3 is 19 residues. V gave up 1 base and J gave up 9 bases; unmatched junction bases: 15. CDR1 is LGHNA, CDR2 YSLEER, per germline.

This sequence joins TRBV6-5 and TRBJ1-2; 9 positions match TRBD1. CDR1 MNHEY and CDR2 SVGAGI come from the germline V gene. Trimming removed 7 bases from V and 7 bases from J; junction bases left unmatched: 10. The CDR3 has 14 residues. CDR3 bases: TGTGCCAGCACCCCGGACAGGGGAAACAGTGGCTACACCTTC. As protein: CASTPDRGNSGYTF.

The rearrangement joins TRBV30 to TRBJ2-3; no definite D call. CDR3 length: 12 residues. Deletions cut 4 bases from V and 8 bases from J, with 13 bases between. CDR1 GTSNPN and CDR2 SVGIG come from the germline V gene (reference sequence). This CDR3 reads CAWTRPPFTQYF. DNA of the CDR3: TGTGCCTGGACGCGGCCTCCCTTTACGCAGTATTTT.

The chain is built from TRBV20-1 and TRBJ1-1, with TRBD1 as a possible D gene (5 bases). V was cut by 3 bases and J by 8 bases, with 10 bases left in between. The CDR3 has 11 amino acids. Germline CDR1 reads DFQATT; CDR2 reads SNEGSKA (reference sequence). The CDR3, as DNA: TGCAGTGCTAGTTGGACAACCGAAGCTTTCTTT. Amino acids: CSASWTTEAFF.

The CDR3 DNA is TGTGCCAGCACTAGCTCTGGAAACACCATATATTTT. This translates into CASTSSGNTIYF. V and J are TRBV6-5 and TRBJ1-3; the D is unclear. Germline V CDR1 and CDR2: MNHEY, SVGAGI. V was cut by 7 bases and J by 0 bases, with 4 bases left in between. The CDR3 contains 12 residues.

This chain links TRBV2 with TRBJ2-2; 12 bases agree with TRBD2. The V segment lost 6 bases and the J segment 3 bases; nucleotides outside the gene matches: 5. The CDR3 totals 16 residues. The germline V gene encodes CDR1 SNHLY and CDR2 FYNNEI. For the CDR3, the DNA is TGTGCCAGCAGGTCACTAGCGGGGGGTTACACCGGGGAGCTGTTTTTT. Encoded protein: CASRSLAGGYTGELFF.

The CDR3 nucleotides are TGCGCCAGCAGCCCGGACAGTAGCAATCAGCCCCAGCATTTT. Protein: CASSPDSSNQPQHF. The V gene is TRBV5-1, the J gene TRBJ1-5; TRBD1 is a possible D gene (6 bases). CDR1 is SGHRS, CDR2 YFSETQ, per germline. This CDR3 has 14 residues. V lost 4 bases and J 0 bases, leaving 8 bases between the germline ends.

This clone was picked up a small number of times. One end of the junction fails to match germline, which may point to a read error. This chain uses TRBV5-4 with TRBJ2-3; TRBD2 aligns across 8 bases. This CDR3 region has 15 residues. Germline loops: CDR1 SGHNT, CDR2 YYREEE (reference sequence). This chain's CDR3 is CASSKGLDRTNYYPF. The CDR3 DNA is TGTGCCAGCAGCAAGGGACTAGACCGAACCAACTACTATCCTTTT. Looking up the rest from reference TRBV5-4 and TRBJ2-3 gives the full variable domain: ETGVTQSPTHLIKTRGQQVTLRCSSQSGHNTVSWYQQALGQGPQFIFQYYREEENGRGNFPPRFSGLQFPNYSSELNVNALELDDSALYLCASSKGLDRTNYYPFGPGTRLTVL.

The V gene is TRBV2, the J gene TRBJ1-1; no firm D call. Trimming pared 9 bases from V and 1 base from J, leaving 9 bases between. Germline V lookup: CDR1 SNHLY, CDR2 FYNNEI. The CDR3 extends over 12 amino acids. The CDR3 nucleotides read TGTGCCAGTTCCAAGAGGAACACTGAAGCTTTCTTT. Protein sequence: CASSKRNTEAFF.

The chain recombines TRBV2 with TRBJ2-5; 7 bases map to TRBD2. CDR3 length: 13 residues. The V and J ends lost 8 bases and 5 bases, in that order; junction bases with no gene match: 8. Germline CDR1 reads SNHLY; CDR2 reads FYNNEI. Written as DNA, the CDR3 is TGTGCCAGCTGGGGGGGTGATCGGGAGACCCAGTACTTC. Amino acid sequence: CASWGGDRETQYF.

The chain couples TRBV7-9 to TRBJ1-5, with D possibly being TRBD1 (5 bases). V lost 5 bases and J lost 3, with 17 bases in between. The CDR3 sequence is 16 residues long. The germline CDR1 and CDR2 sequences are SEHNR and FQNEAQ (reference sequence). The CDR3 loop reads CASSPSGAGVNQPQHF. For the CDR3, the DNA is TGTGCCAGCAGCCCCAGTGGGGCAGGAGTCAATCAGCCCCAGCATTTT.

In its sample, this clone was seen a few times. V and J are TRBV2 and TRBJ2-7, with 9 bases identical to TRBD2. The germline V gene has CDR1 SNHLY and CDR2 FYNNEI. After removal of 9 bases from V and 6 bases from J, the junction contained 15 bases not matched to a gene. The CDR3 covers 15 residues. DNA for the CDR3: TGTGCCAGTTCACCGGGACTAGCTACATCGTCCGAGCAGTACTTC. Its protein is CASSPGLATSSEQYF.

J is TRBJ1-5 and V is TRBV27; a weak D match, TRBD1 (6 bases). V was cut by 8 bases and J by 3 bases, with 8 bases left in between. Looked up from germline, CDR1 is MNHEY and CDR2 is SMNVEV (reference sequence). The CDR3 length is 12 residues. CDR3 bases: TGTGCCAGCGGGACATACAATCAGCCCCAGCATTTT. It is translated as CASGTYNQPQHF.

The sample holds a few counts of this clone. The V gene is TRBV6-6, the J gene TRBJ1-4, with TRBD1 as a possible D gene (5 bases). The V gene's germline CDR1 is MNHNY and CDR2 SVGAGI (reference sequence). This CDR3 region has 13 residues. Deletions cut 1 base from V and 7 bases from J, with 7 bases between. The CDR3 nucleotides read TGTGCCAGCAGTTACTGGAGGGGTGAAAAACTGTTTTTT. It is translated as CASSYWRGEKLFF.